These T cell receptor beta chains were read from a single sample in a study of cytotoxic CD8 clonotypes in ibrutinib-treated CLL. Libraries were prepared by immunoSEQ multiplex PCR; TCRdb keeps only in-frame clonotypes and omits some of them. This repertoire shows some 130,000 clones, approximately 83% found once; its top ten account for roughly 2%. Sample: PBMCs, taken after 24 months of ibrutinib treatment. The source is a human donor with chronic lymphocytic leukemia. Both conserved end residues are part of each CDR3. A D gene is named only where the DNA matches it firmly. A row's size may be missing; if present it is once, few, many or a size class.

V	length	D	size	J	DNA	CDR3
TRBV4-3	11	-	once	TRBJ1-1	TGCGCCAGCAGCCGGGACACTGAAGCTTTCTTT	CASSRDTEAFF
TRBV2	12	TRBD1	-	TRBJ2-7	TGTGCCAGCTGGACAGGGGAAGGCGAGCAGTACTTC	CASWTGEGEQYF
TRBV7-7	15	TRBD1	-	TRBJ2-5	TGTGCTAGCAGCAGGGACAGGGGGCGCGGGGAGACCCAGTACTTC	CASSRDRGRGETQYF
TRBV6-1	14	-	-	TRBJ2-3	TGTGCCACCCCGATGGTGACCGGCGGTTTAGCGCAGTATTTT	CATPMVTGGLAQYF
TRBV5-4	15	TRBD1	-	TRBJ2-3	TGTGCCAGCAGCCTCCCGGGACAGGGGATGGATACGCAGTATTTT	CASSLPGQGMDTQYF
TRBV7-7	16	TRBD2	-	TRBJ2-5	TGTGCCAGCAGCGCGGGACTAGCGGGGGGGCTGAAGACCCAGTACTTC	CASSAGLAGGLKTQYF
TRBV5-1	14	-	-	TRBJ2-5	TGCGCCAGCAGCTTGGTCCTTGGGCAAGAGACCCAGTACTTC	CASSLVLGQETQYF
TRBV18	16	TRBD1	-	TRBJ2-1	TGTGCCAGCCGAAATGTACCGGGACAGGGGAACAATGAGCAGTTCTTC	CASRNVPGQGNNEQFF
TRBV6-1	16	-	-	TRBJ2-2	TGTGCCAGCAGTGAAATAGGCCAGGGGAACACCGGGGAGCTGTTTTTT	CASSEIGQGNTGELFF
TRBV7-2	14	-	-	TRBJ1-1	TGTGCCAGCAGCTTAGAGACAGCCAACACTGAAGCTTTCTTT	CASSLETANTEAFF
TRBV7-6	14	TRBD1	-	TRBJ1-2	TGTGCCAGCAGCCCCCGGACAGGGGGCGATGGCTACACCTTC	CASSPRTGGDGYTF
TRBV4-2	18	-	-	TRBJ1-5	TGTGCCAGCAGCCAAGATCCCGAATATGTTAATAGCAATCAGCCCCAGCATTTT	CASSQDPEYVNSNQPQHF
TRBV5-1	14	TRBD1	-	TRBJ1-4	TGCGCCAGCAGCTCAGGACAGGGAGCTGGAAAACTGTTTTTT	CASSSGQGAGKLFF
TRBV7-3	14	-	-	TRBJ1-2	TGTGCCAGCAGCCCCGAGCCTCGTAACTATGGCTACACCTTC	CASSPEPRNYGYTF
TRBV6-5	13	-	-	TRBJ1-2	TGTGCCAGCAGAACCGGGGGGACCTATGGCTACACCTTC	CASRTGGTYGYTF
TRBV2	16	-	-	TRBJ1-5	TGTGCCAGCAACCCCTACAGGGACTATAGCAATCAGCCCCAGCATTTT	CASNPYRDYSNQPQHF
TRBV30	14	-	-	TRBJ1-3	TGTGCCTGGGCCGACAGACGATTTGGAAACACCATATATTTT	CAWADRRFGNTIYF
TRBV6-6	16	TRBD2	-	TRBJ2-3	TGTGCCAGCAGTGGGACTAGCGGGGGGGCGGGAGATACGCAGTATTTT	CASSGTSGGAGDTQYF
TRBV5-1	16	TRBD1	-	TRBJ1-1	TGCGCCAGTACTCCCGGGACAGGGGGGGGAGGAACTGAAGCTTTCTTT	CASTPGTGGGGTEAFF
TRBV30	12	-	-	TRBJ1-2	TGTGCCTGGAGTGAACAACTCTATGGCTACACCTTC	CAWSEQLYGYTF
TRBV10-3	14	TRBD1	-	TRBJ1-1	TGTGCCATCAGTCTACAGGGGGCTTACACTGAAGCTTTCTTT	CAISLQGAYTEAFF
TRBV28	16	TRBD1	-	TRBJ1-5	TGTGCCACCGGGACAGGGGGACCTACATCCAGTCAGCCCCAGCATTTT	CATGTGGPTSSQPQHF
TRBV11-2	19	TRBD2	once	TRBJ2-1	TGTGCCAGCAGCTCACCTACCGGGACTAGCGGGCCACTGGGGAATGAGCAGTTCTTC	CASSSPTGTSGPLGNEQFF
TRBV9	15	TRBD2	-	TRBJ2-3	TGTGCCAGCAGCGCTACCGGGACTAGAACAGATACGCAGTATTTT	CASSATGTRTDTQYF
TRBV28	14	-	-	TRBJ1-5	TGTGCCAGCACCGTCCCAGGGTTCAATCAGCCCCAGCATTTT	CASTVPGFNQPQHF
TRBV19	14	-	-	TRBJ2-5	TGTGCCAGTAGTGGGTGGCCCCCAGGAGAGACCCAGTACTTC	CASSGWPPGETQYF
TRBV28	15	-	-	TRBJ2-7	TGTGCCAGCAGTTTCTCGTCGACCGCCCCCTACGAGCAGTACTTC	CASSFSSTAPYEQYF
TRBV9	14	-	-	TRBJ2-1	TGTGCCAGCAGCGTAGGGGCCGAGGGGAATGAGCAGTTCTTC	CASSVGAEGNEQFF